This TCR beta chain was retrieved from a study of T cell repertoires in cytomegalovirus infection. At the level of the study: CMV infection and matching HLA type were both indicated by public TCR beta signatures.

TCRdb re-derived calls from the reads in MiXCR, one entry per CDR3 protein. The sample lists about 160,000 distinct CDR3 sequences, 17% occurring once. Trimming shortened V by 5 bases and J by 8 bases, and 19 bases separated the two germline ends. In germline, CDR1 is LNHDA, CDR2 SQIVND (reference sequence). CDR3 size: 15 residues. Whole-study findings and limits: It was HLA-C-restricted CMV-specific TCR beta clonotypes that dominated the response ex vivo.

This clonotype appeared a few times. The antigen is unknown. This receptor was identified in a human donor in good health (CMV status not recorded). Some clones in this sample may be carry-over from other donors' samples. What was sequenced was CD8+ T cells from PBMCs. The rearrangement uses TRBV19 and TRBJ2-4, with a weak D call TRBD1 (5 bases). CDR3 DNA: TGTGCCAGTAGTCGACTCAGACAGAGACGGGACATTCAGTACTTC. Its protein is CASSRLRQRRDIQYF.